This T cell receptor beta chain was identified during a study of blood T cell repertoires in COVID-19. Study summary: Material from acute and convalescent COVID-19 was sourced from the United States, Italy and Spain.

CDR3 length equals 13 residues. Germline assignment: CDR1 SNHLY and CDR2 FYNNEI. Trimming took off 8 bases at V and 3 bases at J, with 13 bases between the two ends. As handled by the study authors: Estimates of nucleated cell counts were drawn from the amplification of reference gene primers. This table comes from immunoSEQ multiplex PCR, and its TCRdb copy is limited to in-frame clones, with some not included. V, J and clone size are those of that table, while D and trimming were read from the DNA. This table holds some 110,000 clones, roughly 80% found once. The chain uses TRBV2 and TRBJ1-2, with D possibly TRBD1 on 6 matching bases. Sequencing was performed on peripheral blood. The TCR sequence derives from a woman in her seventies with acute or convalescent COVID-19. CDR3 amino acids: CASEEQGDYGYTF. As DNA, the CDR3 is TGTGCCAGCGAAGAACAGGGAGACTATGGCTACACCTTC.